The present T cell receptor beta chain was sequenced within a study of T cells in localized non-small cell lung cancer. V gave up 0 bases and J gave up 5 bases, with 11 bases separating them. This CDR3 comprises 14 residues. CDR1 is GTSNPN, CDR2 SVGIG, per germline (reference sequence). Sequenced by immunoSEQ multiplex PCR; TCRdb stores in-frame clones only, minus some. The sample holds about 5,500 clones; more than 65% are singletons and the top ten take less than 70%. The specimen was peripheral blood mononuclear cells, collected before any cancer treatment. The receptor was isolated from a female donor of 60 years or more with stage II lung adenocarcinoma. The gene calls are TRBV30 and TRBJ1-5; no firm D call. CDR3 protein: CAWSVGPVDQPQHF. The CDR3 bases are TGTGCCTGGAGTGTAGGGCCAGTAGATCAGCCCCAGCATTTT.